A selection of T cell receptor beta chains follows, all from one sample in a study of blood T cell repertoires in COVID-19. Produced via immunoSEQ multiplex PCR; TCRdb's table is partial and in-frame only. This table has some 93,000 clones, about 86% appearing once. Sequenced sample: peripheral blood. These receptors all come from a woman of 80 years or more with acute or convalescent COVID-19. CDR3s include the opening cysteine and the closing phenylalanine or tryptophan. The D gene is left open where the match is weak. Size values are once, few and many counts, or a class for expanded clones, and some rows have none.

>.|14|.|TRBJ1-3|TRBV7-2
CASSWEASGNTIYF
TGTGCCAGCAGCTGGGAGGCCTCTGGAAACACCATATATTTT
>.|14|.|TRBJ2-3|TRBV7-9
CASSSRGGTDTQYF
TGTGCCAGCAGCTCCAGGGGGGGCACAGATACGCAGTATTTT
>.|14|.|TRBJ1-1|TRBV3-1/TRBV3-2
CASSKGYSNTEAFF
TGTGCCAGCAGCAAAGGGTACTCGAACACTGAAGCTTTCTTT
>.|13|TRBD1|TRBJ2-2|TRBV2
CASTGQGVGELFF
TGTGCCAGCACCGGACAGGGGGTCGGGGAGCTGTTTTTT
>.|15|TRBD1|TRBJ2-1|TRBV9
CASSAGTGGYNEQFF
TGTGCCAGCAGCGCAGGGACAGGGGGCTACAATGAGCAGTTCTTC
>once|14|TRBD1|TRBJ2-7|TRBV15
CATSRGDSDYEQYF
TGTGCCACCAGCAGGGGGGACAGCGACTACGAGCAGTACTTC
>.|13|.|TRBJ2-5|TRBV2
CASSWRGGETQYF
TGTGCCAGCAGTTGGAGAGGAGGGGAGACCCAGTACTTC
>once|14|TRBD1|TRBJ2-7|TRBV2
CASMRTGLSYEQYF
TGTGCCAGCATGAGGACAGGGCTCTCCTACGAGCAGTACTTC
>.|15|.|TRBJ2-2|TRBV18
CASSPPTINTGELFF
TGTGCCAGCTCACCCCCGACAATTAACACCGGGGAGCTGTTTTTT
>.|13|TRBD2|TRBJ2-5|TRBV5-4
CASSVAGRETQYF
TGTGCCAGCAGCGTAGCGGGCCGGGAGACCCAGTACTTC
>.|15|TRBD1|TRBJ1-6|TRBV19
CASSPGGHFISPLHF
TGTGCCAGTAGTCCAGGGGGACATTTTATTTCACCCCTCCACTTT